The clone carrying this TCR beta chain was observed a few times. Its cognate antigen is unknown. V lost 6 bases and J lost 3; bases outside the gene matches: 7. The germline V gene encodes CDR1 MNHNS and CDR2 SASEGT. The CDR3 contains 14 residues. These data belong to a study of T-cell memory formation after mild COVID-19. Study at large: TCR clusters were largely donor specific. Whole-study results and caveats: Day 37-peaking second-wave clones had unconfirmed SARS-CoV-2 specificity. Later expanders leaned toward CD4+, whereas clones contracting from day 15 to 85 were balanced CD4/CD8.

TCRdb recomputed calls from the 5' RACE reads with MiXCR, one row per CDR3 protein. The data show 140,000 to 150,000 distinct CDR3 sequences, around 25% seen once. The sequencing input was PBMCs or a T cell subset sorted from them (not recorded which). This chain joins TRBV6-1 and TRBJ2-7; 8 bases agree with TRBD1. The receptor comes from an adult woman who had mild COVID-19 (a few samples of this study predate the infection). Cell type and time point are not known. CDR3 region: CASSAGTGHYEQYF. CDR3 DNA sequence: TGTGCCAGCAGCGCCGGGACAGGACACTACGAGCAGTACTTC.